Here is one T cell receptor beta chain with its context. The data stem from a study of blood T cell repertoires in COVID-19. Whole-study context: Specimens from acute and convalescent COVID-19 originated in the United States, Italy and Spain. Nucleic acid was either cDNA or gDNA, and it came from T cells, B-cell-depleted T cells, or PBMCs.

CDR1 is LGHDT and CDR2 is YNNKEL in the germline V gene (reference sequence). Germline trimming cut 8 bases from V and 7 bases from J; bases unmatched to any gene: 15. This CDR3 has 15 residues. In the authors' workflow: Reference gene primers were amplified, and this amplification served to estimate nucleated cell counts. Clones were read by immunoSEQ multiplex PCR, and TCRdb kept only the in-frame ones, dropping some. For V, J and clone size, that table is used; D and trimming come from the DNA. The sample records some 260,000 clones, approximately 79% being singletons. The receptor was derived from a woman of 80 years or more with active or convalescent COVID-19. J is TRBJ1-2 and V is TRBV3-1 (or the pseudogene TRBV3-2), with 8 bases identical to TRBD1. The sequenced sample was peripheral blood. This CDR3 reads CASSLPGQGRSGYTF. In nucleotides, the CDR3 is TGTGCCAGCTCCCTACCCGGACAGGGACGAAGTGGCTACACCTTC.